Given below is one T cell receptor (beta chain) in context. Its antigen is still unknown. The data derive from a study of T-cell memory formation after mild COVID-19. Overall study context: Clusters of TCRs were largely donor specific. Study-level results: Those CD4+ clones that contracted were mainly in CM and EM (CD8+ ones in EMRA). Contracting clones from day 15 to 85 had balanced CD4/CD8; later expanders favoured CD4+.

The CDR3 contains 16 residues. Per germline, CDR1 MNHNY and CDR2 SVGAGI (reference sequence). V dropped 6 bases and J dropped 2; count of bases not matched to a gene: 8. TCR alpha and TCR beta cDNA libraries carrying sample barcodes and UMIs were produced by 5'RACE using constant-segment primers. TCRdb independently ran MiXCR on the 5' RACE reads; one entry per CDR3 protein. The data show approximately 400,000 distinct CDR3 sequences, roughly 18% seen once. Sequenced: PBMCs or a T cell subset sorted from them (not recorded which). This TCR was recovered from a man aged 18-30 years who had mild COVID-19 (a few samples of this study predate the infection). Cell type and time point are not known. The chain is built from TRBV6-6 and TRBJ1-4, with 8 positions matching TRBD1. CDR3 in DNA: TGTGCCAGCAGAAGCGGACAGGGCCGTACTAATGAAAAACTGTTTTTT. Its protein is CASRSGQGRTNEKLFF.